This T cell receptor beta chain was captured by sequencing in a study of CD8 T cells in Susac syndrome. The V and J ends lost 3 bases and 2 bases, in that order; junction bases with no gene match: 10. The CDR3 loop spans 19 amino acids. Germline CDR1 and CDR2: LGHDT and YNNKEL (reference sequence). RNA amounts of about 0.45 to 1 ug underwent reverse transcription with random hexamers. By means of immunoSEQ multiplex PCR, TCR beta CDR3 spanning 54 Vbeta and 13 Jbeta underwent amplification. From the immunoSEQ multiplex PCR reads, TCRdb called clonotypes with MiXCR, one entry per CDR3 protein. The table lists roughly 150,000 distinct CDR3 sequences, approximately 94% of them singletons, with roughly 0.19% in the top ten.

Sequenced material: CD8+ T cells from PBMCs. The rearrangement links TRBV3-1 to TRBJ2-3; TRBD2 aligns across 14 bases. This clonotype was sampled from a human donor with multiple sclerosis. CDR3 coding DNA: TGTGCCAGCAGCCATGGGACTAGCGGGGGACCCCCCCCCACAGATACGCAGTATTTT. Translation: CASSHGTSGGPPPTDTQYF.